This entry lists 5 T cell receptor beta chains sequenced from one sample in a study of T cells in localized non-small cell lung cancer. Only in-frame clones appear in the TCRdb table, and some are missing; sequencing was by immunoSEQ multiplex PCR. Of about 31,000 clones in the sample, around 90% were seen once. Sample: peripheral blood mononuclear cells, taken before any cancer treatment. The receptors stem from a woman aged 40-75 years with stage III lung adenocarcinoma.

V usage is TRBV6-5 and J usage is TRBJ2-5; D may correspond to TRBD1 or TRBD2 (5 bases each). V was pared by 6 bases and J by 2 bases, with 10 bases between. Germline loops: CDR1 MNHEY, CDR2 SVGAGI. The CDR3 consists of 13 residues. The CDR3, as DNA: TGTGCCAGCAGGGCCGGGACGCAAGAGACCCAGTACTTC. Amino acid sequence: CASRAGTQETQYF.

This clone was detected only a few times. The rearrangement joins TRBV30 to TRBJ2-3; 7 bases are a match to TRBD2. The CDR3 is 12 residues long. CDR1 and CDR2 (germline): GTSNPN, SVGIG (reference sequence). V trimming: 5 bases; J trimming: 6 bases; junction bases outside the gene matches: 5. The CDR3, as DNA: TGTGCCTGGGGGGCGGGAGTGGATACGCAGTATTTT. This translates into CAWGAGVDTQYF.

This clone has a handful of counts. CDR3: CASSQMSAGGGLFGTDTQYF. Here the CDR3 DNA reads TGCGCCAGCAGCCAAATGTCGGCGGGGGGCGGGTTATTTGGAACAGATACGCAGTATTTT. The chain joins TRBV4-3 to TRBJ2-3; 8 bases agree with TRBD2. With V trimmed by 2 bases and J by 3 bases, 19 bases remained unmatched. Germline V gene data show CDR1 as LGHNA and CDR2 as YSLEER. The CDR3 covers 20 residues.

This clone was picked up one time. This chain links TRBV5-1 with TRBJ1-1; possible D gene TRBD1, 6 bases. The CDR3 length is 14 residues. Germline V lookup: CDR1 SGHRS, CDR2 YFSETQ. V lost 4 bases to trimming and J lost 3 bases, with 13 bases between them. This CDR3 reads CASSTLRGDTEAFF. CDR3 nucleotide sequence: TGCGCCAGCAGCACCCTAAGGGGGGACACTGAAGCTTTCTTT. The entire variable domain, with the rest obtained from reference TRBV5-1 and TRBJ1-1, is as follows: KAGVTQTPRYLIKTRGQQVTLSCSPISGHRSVSWYQQTPGQGLQFLFEYFSETQRNKGNFPGRFSGRQFSNSRSEMNVSTLELGDSALYLCASSTLRGDTEAFFGQGTRLTVV.

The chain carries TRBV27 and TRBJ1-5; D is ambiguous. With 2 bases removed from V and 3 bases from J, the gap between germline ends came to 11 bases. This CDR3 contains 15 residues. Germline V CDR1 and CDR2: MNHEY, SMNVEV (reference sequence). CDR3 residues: CASSLGQSNNQPQHF. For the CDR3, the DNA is TGTGCCAGCAGTTTAGGCCAGAGCAACAATCAGCCCCAGCATTTT.